These 25 T cell receptor beta chains share one sample of origin, sequenced in a study of T-cell memory formation after mild COVID-19. TCRdb fed the 5' RACE reads into MiXCR, producing one record per CDR3 protein. The sample holds approximately 240,000 distinct CDR3 sequences, 16% seen once. The source material was PBMCs or a T cell subset sorted from them (not recorded which). The receptors were sampled from a man aged 18 to 35 who had mild COVID-19 (a few samples of this study predate the infection). Cell type and time point are not known.

The chain has TRBV4-3 and TRBJ1-2; D might be TRBD1 (6 bases). This CDR3 has 15 amino acids. V shed 0 bases and J shed 5 bases, with 13 bases lying between them. CDR1 LGHNA and CDR2 YSLEER come from the germline V gene. Written as DNA, the CDR3 is TGCGCCAGCAGCCAAGAGGGGACATACTTTTATGGCTACACCTTC. Encoded protein: CASSQEGTYFYGYTF.

The chain employs TRBV20-1 and TRBJ2-3; 13 bases align to TRBD2. The V gene's germline CDR1 is DFQATT and CDR2 SNEGSKA (reference sequence). J gave up 2 bases and V 5 bases, and 4 bases lay outside the gene matches. There are 15 residues in the CDR3. CDR3 residues: CSAWTSGGNTDTQYF. The DNA of the CDR3 is TGCAGTGCTTGGACTAGCGGGGGCAACACAGATACGCAGTATTTT.

This clonotype was seen many times. The chain combines TRBV5-1 with TRBJ1-3, with D hard to call. This CDR3 has 14 amino acids. Trimming pared 0 bases from V and 4 bases from J, leaving 8 bases between. Germline CDR1 and CDR2: SGHRS and YFSETQ. DNA of the CDR3: TGCGCCAGCAGCTTGGACACATTCGGAAACACCATATATTTT. Translated, it gives CASSLDTFGNTIYF.

In its sample, this clonotype was seen many times. This chain joins TRBV11-2 and TRBJ2-7; 7 positions match TRBD2. The trim removed 1 base at V and 6 bases at J, leaving 6 bases unmatched. CDR3 length: 14 amino acids. Germline values: CDR1 SGHAT, CDR2 FQNNGV. In DNA form, the CDR3 reads TGTGCCAGCAGCTTAGTCGAGGGGAGGGGCGAGCAGTACTTC. Its translation is CASSLVEGRGEQYF.

The rearrangement links TRBV7-8 to TRBJ1-3; D remains ambiguous. V was clipped by 5 bases and J by 8 bases, with 10 bases between them. Per germline, CDR1 SGHVS and CDR2 FQNEAQ. This CDR3 comprises 12 residues. CDR3 residues: CASSLTRDTIYF. The CDR3 DNA sequence: TGTGCCAGCAGCCTAACACGAGACACCATATATTTT.

This clonotype occurred many times. This chain links TRBV5-1 with TRBJ2-7; 8 nucleotides match TRBD2. The CDR3 covers 16 residues. V lost 1 base, J lost 0 bases, and 6 bases stayed unmatched. Looked up from germline, CDR1 is SGHRS and CDR2 is YFSETQ. In DNA, the CDR3 is TGCGCCAGCAGCTTGCCCGGGGGGGCTCTCTCCTACGAGCAGTACTTC. It yields the protein CASSLPGGALSYEQYF.

This clonotype came up once. V and J are TRBV12-3 or TRBV12-4 and TRBJ1-5; D not resolved. The CDR3 consists of 14 residues. The ends were cut back, 1 base at V and 2 bases at J, with 6 bases in the middle. CDR3 bases: TGTGCCAGCAGTTTAGAGTCGGGCAATCAGCCCCAGCATTTT. Translating it yields CASSLESGNQPQHF.

The sample holds many counts of this clonotype. J is TRBJ2-2 and V is TRBV7-2, with 8 nucleotides matching TRBD1. Germline V gene data show CDR1 as SGHTA and CDR2 as FQGNSA. CDR3 length equals 15 residues. V lost 4 bases and J lost 5; bases outside the gene matches: 6. CDR3 nucleotide sequence: TGTGCCAGCAGCTACCAGGGGGCTCGGACCGGGGAGCTGTTTTTT. Residues: CASSYQGARTGELFF.

The chain employs TRBV9 and TRBJ2-2, with TRBD2 matching 8 bases. CDR3 length: 17 amino acids. Trimming took 2 bases from V and 0 from J; bases not matched to a gene: 6. The germline V gene has CDR1 SGDLS and CDR2 YYNGEE. The CDR3 nucleotides are TGTGCCAGCAGCGTGGGGGGACTAGTGACGAACACCGGGGAGCTGTTTTTT. This encodes CASSVGGLVTNTGELFF.

For the CDR3, the DNA is TGCAGTGCTAACCGGGACTTGCGCACAGATACGCAGTATTTT. Translating it yields CSANRDLRTDTQYF. The chain joins TRBV20-1 to TRBJ2-3, with a tentative D call TRBD2 (6 bases). Deletions cut 4 bases from V and 1 base from J, with 12 bases between. In germline, CDR1 is DFQATT, CDR2 SNEGSKA (reference sequence). The CDR3 spans 14 residues.

This clonotype was seen more than once but under ten times. This chain joins TRBV6-2 or TRBV6-3 and TRBJ2-7; weak D call: TRBD1 (6 bases). Germline V gene sequence: CDR1 MNHEY, CDR2 SVGEGT. This CDR3 has 16 residues. V lost 5 bases and J lost 2, with 19 bases in between. Here the CDR3 DNA reads TGTGCCAGCAGTGACTACGAAATTACAGGGACCTACGAGCAGTACGTC. Protein product: CASSDYEITGTYEQYV.

This clonotype has only a few counts. The chain couples TRBV6-4 to TRBJ1-6, with TRBD1 matching over 11 bases. CDR3 length: 17 residues. Trimming cost V 8 bases and J 8 bases; bases outside gene matches: 14. Germline lookup yields CDR1 MRHNA and CDR2 SNTAGT. The CDR3 spells CASAPPGTGGFHSPLHF. DNA of the CDR3: TGTGCCAGCGCCCCTCCGGGGACAGGGGGTTTTCATTCACCCCTCCACTTT.

V and J are TRBV9 and TRBJ2-2; D not resolved. Germline loops: CDR1 SGDLS, CDR2 YYNGEE. Trimming took 4 bases from V and 2 from J, leaving 6 bases between them. The CDR3 length is 13 residues. CDR3 DNA: TGTGCCAGCAGCATATTAAACACCGGGGAGCTGTTTTTT. It translates to CASSILNTGELFF.

The rearrangement links TRBV28 to TRBJ1-5; 10 bases map to TRBD1. V trimming: 6 bases; J trimming: 3 bases; junction bases outside the gene matches: 17. Germline values: CDR1 MDHEN, CDR2 SYDVKM. The CDR3 extends over 19 amino acids. CDR3 coding DNA: TGTGCCAGCAGCCCCCTCCAGGGACAGGGGAAGGGGCTCAATCAGCCCCAGCATTTT. It translates to CASSPLQGQGKGLNQPQHF. Combining the CDR3 with reference TRBV28 and TRBJ1-5 gives the whole variable domain DVKVTQSSRYLVKRTGEKVFLECVQDMDHENMFWYRQDPGLGLRLIYFSYDVKMKEKGDIPEGYSVSREKKERFSLILESASTNQTSMYLCASSPLQGQGKGLNQPQHFGDGTRLSIL.

The chain combines TRBV4-3 with TRBJ2-1, with 7 bases that match TRBD2. V shed 4 bases, J shed 5 bases, and the junction held 5 bases outside the gene matches. The CDR3 covers 14 residues. Per germline, CDR1 LGHNA and CDR2 YSLEER. Here the CDR3 DNA reads TGCGCCAGCAGCCGGCGGGGGAACCACAATGAGCAGTTCTTC. This gives the protein CASSRRGNHNEQFF.

CDR3 region: CSASSGGQETQYF. In DNA, the CDR3 is TGCAGTGCTAGTTCCGGGGGGCAAGAGACCCAGTACTTC. The chain has TRBV20-1 and TRBJ2-5; 7 bases line up with TRBD2. The CDR3 has 13 amino acids. Germline loops: CDR1 DFQATT, CDR2 SNEGSKA (reference sequence). Trimming took 3 bases from V and 2 from J; bases not matched to a gene: 3.

This clonotype was observed a few times. The CDR3, as DNA: TGTGCCAGCAGCTTCCTTAGAAAAAACATTCAGTACTTC. Its protein is CASSFLRKNIQYF. The chain combines TRBV7-2 with TRBJ2-4; no clear D. Trimming stripped 3 bases from V and 4 bases from J, with 7 bases between. The length of the CDR3 is 13 residues. Germline CDR1 and CDR2: SGHTA and FQGNSA.

This sequence joins TRBV12-3 or TRBV12-4 and TRBJ1-2; TRBD1 is a possible D gene (5 bases). Trimming removed 8 bases from V and 2 bases from J, with 15 bases in between. This CDR3 has 14 residues. CDR3 in DNA: TGTGCCAGCCTGACCGCAGGGTTGAACTATGGCTACACCTTC. Its translation is CASLTAGLNYGYTF.

This chain links TRBV7-9 with TRBJ2-7; D gene ambiguous. Germline CDR1 and CDR2: SEHNR and FQNEAQ (reference sequence). The CDR3 runs 15 residues. Trimming shortened V by 1 base and J by 5 bases, and 15 bases separated the two germline ends. CDR3 in amino acids: CASSLGPPNSHEQYV. DNA of the CDR3: TGTGCCAGCAGCTTAGGGCCCCCGAATTCCCACGAGCAGTACGTC.

The table lists this clonotype with a few counts. The chain joins TRBV7-3 to TRBJ1-1; 8 nucleotides align to TRBD1. This CDR3 contains 15 residues. V lost 5 bases, J lost 1 base, and 6 bases stayed unmatched. Germline lookup yields CDR1 SGHTA and CDR2 FQGTGA. CDR3 protein: CASSLSGTGNTEAFF. For the CDR3, the DNA is TGTGCCAGCAGCCTCTCGGGGACAGGGAACACTGAAGCTTTCTTT. Drawing the rest from reference TRBV7-3 and TRBJ1-1, the complete variable domain is GAGVSQTPSNKVTEKGKYVELRCDPISGHTALYWYRQSLGQGPEFLIYFQGTGAADDSGLPNDRFFAVRPEGSVSTLKIQRTERGDSAVYLCASSLSGTGNTEAFFGQGTRLTVV.

This clonotype was seen once. The rearrangement uses TRBV30 and TRBJ2-7; the D is unclear. V was pared by 0 bases and J by 4 bases, with 4 bases between. The germline V gene has CDR1 GTSNPN and CDR2 SVGIG (reference sequence). The CDR3 runs 11 residues. The DNA of the CDR3 is TGTGCCTGGAGTGTGGGGTACGAGCAGTACTTC. It specifies CAWSVGYEQYF. The full variable domain, its missing parts supplied by reference TRBV30 and TRBJ2-7, is SQTIHQWPATLVQPVGSPLSLECTVEGTSNPNLYWYRQAAGRGLQLLFYSVGIGQISSEVPQNLSASRPQDRQFILSSKKLLLSDSGFYLCAWSVGYEQYFGPGTRLTVT.

This clonotype was observed a handful of times. The chain couples TRBV7-9 to TRBJ2-5; D call uncertain. The V end was cut by 2 bases, the J end by 4 bases, with 14 bases between. In germline, CDR1 is SEHNR, CDR2 FQNEAQ (reference sequence). The CDR3 length is 15 residues. The chain's CDR3 is CASSLIGLLGETQYF. The CDR3 nucleotides are TGTGCCAGCAGCTTAATAGGGCTACTGGGAGAGACCCAGTACTTC.

CDR3 in DNA: TGTGCCAGCAGGTGGGGAGGGGGCACAGATACGCAGTATTTT. This codes for CASRWGGGTDTQYF. V and J are TRBV6-5 and TRBJ2-3; 7 nucleotides agree with TRBD2. The germline V gene encodes CDR1 MNHEY and CDR2 SVGAGI. V lost 6 bases to trimming and J lost 1 base; unmatched junction nucleotides: 4. This CDR3 has 14 residues.

The CDR3 sequence is CASSEGAGGLDTQYF. The CDR3 bases are TGTGCCAGCAGCGAAGGAGCGGGGGGGCTGGATACGCAGTATTTT. This sequence joins TRBV7-3 and TRBJ2-3, with TRBD2 identical over 10 bases. Germline V gives CDR1 SGHTA, CDR2 FQGTGA. Germline trimming cut 5 bases from V and 6 bases from J; bases unmatched to any gene: 8. The CDR3 loop spans 15 amino acids.

The V and J genes are TRBV7-8 and TRBJ2-3; D not resolved. Germline V gene data show CDR1 as SGHVS and CDR2 as FQNEAQ. The CDR3 runs 15 residues. Trimming left V 1 base short and J 4 bases short, with 12 bases between. The DNA of the CDR3 is TGTGCCAGCAGCTTAGAAGAAAGCCGTCCAGATACGCAGTATTTT. Its protein product is CASSLEESRPDTQYF.